Each of the 9 T cell receptor beta chains below was sequenced from the same sample in a study of blood T cell repertoires in COVID-19. Clones were sequenced by immunoSEQ multiplex PCR, and TCRdb holds only the in-frame ones, with some missing. In the table there are hundreds of thousands of clones, around 87% of which are singletons. The sample was PBMCs or T cells enriched from blood (not recorded which). The receptor set was obtained from a woman aged 40 to 50 with acute COVID-19.

The J gene is TRBJ1-1, the V gene TRBV5-1; 7 positions agree with TRBD1. The CDR3 runs 14 residues. V was clipped by 4 bases and J by 4 bases; unmatched bases: 7. Germline CDR1 SGHRS, CDR2 YFSETQ. CDR3 DNA: TGCGCCAGCAGCCGAGGGACAGACCGCACTGAAGCTTTCTTT. Translating it yields CASSRGTDRTEAFF.

V usage is TRBV5-1 and J usage is TRBJ1-2; D uncertain. Germline assignment: CDR1 SGHRS and CDR2 YFSETQ. The CDR3 has 15 residues. Trimming pared 1 base from V and 4 bases from J, leaving 14 bases between. This CDR3 reads CASSLNPSGAYGYTF. The CDR3 DNA follows: TGCGCCAGCAGCTTGAACCCCAGTGGAGCCTATGGCTACACCTTC.

The V gene is TRBV5-6, the J gene TRBJ2-3, with 7 bases lining up with TRBD2. The CDR3 extends over 16 amino acids. Per germline, CDR1 SGHDT and CDR2 YYEEEE. V lost 0 bases, J lost 1 base, and 5 bases stayed unmatched. DNA of the CDR3: TGTGCCAGCAGCTTGGGACTAGCAGATGGCACAGATACGCAGTATTTT. It encodes CASSLGLADGTDTQYF.

The chain couples TRBV2 to TRBJ1-2, with 7 bases fitting TRBD1. The CDR3 loop spans 14 amino acids. Germline trimming cut 1 base from V and 3 bases from J; bases unmatched to any gene: 2. Per germline, CDR1 SNHLY and CDR2 FYNNEI. The CDR3 coding sequence is TGTGCCAGCAGTGAAGGCAGGGGGGACTATGGCTACACCTTC. Translated: CASSEGRGDYGYTF.

The V and J genes are TRBV5-1 and TRBJ2-6, with 10 bases identical to TRBD1. Germline loops: CDR1 SGHRS, CDR2 YFSETQ. J lost 2 bases, V lost 5 bases, and 7 bases had no gene match. CDR3 size: 17 residues. In nucleotides, the CDR3 is TGCGCCAGCAGGACAGGGGGCTCGAGTGCTGGGGCCAACGTCCTGACTTTC. Translating gives CASRTGGSSAGANVLTF.

This chain links TRBV27 with TRBJ2-7, with D maybe TRBD1 (6 bases). V was trimmed by 4 bases and J by 5 bases, leaving 12 bases between them. The CDR3 contains 13 residues. Looked up from germline, CDR1 is MNHEY and CDR2 is SMNVEV (reference sequence). The CDR3 region is CASSSDRFHEQYF. The CDR3 nucleotides read TGTGCCAGCAGTTCCGACAGGTTTCACGAGCAGTACTTC.

The V call is TRBV20-1, the J call TRBJ2-7; 10 bases align to TRBD2. J gave up 5 bases and V 3 bases, and 10 bases lay outside the gene matches. The CDR3 covers 15 residues. Germline lookup yields CDR1 DFQATT and CDR2 SNEGSKA (reference sequence). The CDR3 coding sequence is TGCAGTGCTAGTGCCCCTAGCGGGAGAGTCAACGAGCAGTACTTC. It is translated as CSASAPSGRVNEQYF.

The chain recombines TRBV27 with TRBJ1-5, with D tentatively TRBD1 (6 bases). Trimming removed 11 bases from V and 7 bases from J, with 18 bases in between. CDR3 length: 13 amino acids. The germline gives CDR1 MNHEY, CDR2 SMNVEV (reference sequence). This CDR3 is CAASAGARQPQHF. The CDR3 nucleotides are TGTGCCGCCTCAGCAGGGGCGAGGCAGCCCCAGCATTTT.

The genes are TRBV4-1 and TRBJ2-7, with 10 bases matching TRBD2. CDR3 length equals 16 residues. Looked up from germline, CDR1 is MGHRA and CDR2 is YSYEKL. With 1 base clipped from V and 0 bases from J, the junction kept 3 bases outside the gene matches. Here the CDR3 DNA reads TGCGCCAGCAGCCAAGCAACTAGCGGGAACTCCTACGAGCAGTACTTC. It translates to CASSQATSGNSYEQYF.